This paragraph covers one T cell receptor (beta chain) sequence. It has no known antigen specificity. Per-nucleotide qualities are absent, and no much larger clonotype sits a single base away. Spanning cysteine to phenylalanine, the CDR3 consists of 15 amino acids. Kept here is only the CDR3 DNA, which spans 45 bases and is read in frame from base 1. The germline V gene supplies CDR1 MGHDK and CDR2 SYGVNS. V is shortened by 5 bases, J by 5 bases, and the region joining them spans 19 bases. To sequence the TCRbeta CDR3 region, genomic DNA was isolated from the sorted cells. The immunoSEQ Assay was used for sequencing of TCRbeta CDR3 regions. Sourced from immuneACCESS, this table was stored by TCRdb with only in-frame sequences that have V and J called. A share of the clones is absent; for the studies checked, an unresolved V gene accounts for under half, and the remainder has no known explanation. This sample gives tens of thousands of clones in total; about three quarters of them show up just once. Clones ranked in the top ten supply around 2% of the sample.

This entry is derived from a study of OX40 agonist ivuxolimab in advanced cancers. Study-wide context: Ivuxolimab was a fully human IgG2 agonistic monoclonal antibody targeting the costimulatory receptor OX40 (CD134). Among the roughly 52 dose-escalation patients, roughly 20 had hepatocellular carcinoma, 15 melanoma, 9 renal cell carcinoma and 9 head and neck cancer. Patients were allowed to have had prior anti-PD-1, anti-PD-L1 or anti-CTLA-4 therapy, and around two fifths of the dose-escalation patients had been treated with checkpoint inhibitors. Peripheral TCRbeta sequencing was intended to test whether TCR sequence diversity was altered and clonal T-cell expansion was caused by ivuxolimab. In the dose-escalation cohort, 82.7% of patients were male, and the mean age was roughly 60 years, with a range of roughly 23 to 85. The paper describes the monotherapy dose-escalation part (N = 52 patients) of the phase I trial of ivuxolimab. Intravenous ivuxolimab was administered to patients every 2 weeks at six dose levels: 0.01, 0.1, 0.3, 1.5, 3 and 10 mg/kg. Partial responses occurred in three dose-escalation patients: two with cutaneous melanoma and one with hepatocellular carcinoma. The paper as a whole reports these results and caveats: In partial responders in the 0.1-3.0 mg/kg groups, normalized peripheral clonal expansion was found to be among the lowest, especially among CD8+ T cells. On average, CD8+ T cells showed more expanded clones than CD4+ T cells after ivuxolimab. Which antigens the clonally expanded peripheral T cells were specific for was not determined. Low levels of normalized T-cell clonal expansion were also shown by some nonresponding patients. At doses of 0.1 to 3.0 mg/kg, clonal expansion of both CD4+ and CD8+ blood T cells was observed from baseline to week 6.

The trial excluded patients who had a history of autoimmune disease or who were on systemic immunosuppression. Peripheral blood for TCR sequencing was collected from all dose cohorts at baseline, on cycle 4 day 1, and on cycle 7 day 1. The samples were taken from a phase I, first-in-human, multicenter, open-label dose-escalation trial of ivuxolimab. The trial enrolled adults with locally advanced or metastatic head and neck squamous cell, hepatocellular, melanoma or renal cell carcinoma. Before TCR sequencing, CD4+ T cells and CD8+ T cells were sorted from peripheral blood as separate populations. The material sequenced was CD4+ or CD8+ T cells sorted from blood, taken in a trial of the OX40 agonist ivuxolimab. Rearrangement joined TRBV25-1 to TRBJ2-7; D gene: possibly TRBD2, on 7 matching bases. The clonotype originates from an adult with an advanced solid tumor such as melanoma, head and neck, liver or kidney cancer. The CDR3 protein is CASSWGGRERNEQYF. The nucleotide sequence is TGTGCCAGCAGTTGGGGGGGGCGAGAGAGGAACGAGCAGTACTTC.